This TCR beta chain was observed in a study of T cells after yellow fever vaccination. Trimming removed 7 bases at V and 3 bases at J, with 12 bases between. The CDR3 has 13 amino acids. Germline CDR1 and CDR2: MNHNS and SASEGT. Regarding the study as a whole: Post-booster reappearance was seen for most primary-vaccination clones (about 96% CD4, about 88% CD8). The CD4 compartment and the CD8 compartment contained a small share of clonotypes in common.

TCRdb re-called the 5' RACE reads with MiXCR, one entry per CDR3 protein. The sample lists a few hundred thousand distinct CDR3 sequences, about 4% seen once, with 20% to 25% in the top ten. This clonotype was detected ten times or more. Its antigen is currently unknown. The chain carries TRBV6-1 and TRBJ1-2; weak D call: TRBD1 (6 bases). This clonotype originated in a man in his late teens or twenties who received the YFV17D yellow fever vaccine. The starting material was PBMCs, obtained 5 days after the yellow fever booster vaccination. CDR3 protein: CASKGGYYYGYTF. Here the CDR3 DNA reads TGTGCCAGCAAGGGGGGTTACTACTATGGCTACACCTTC.